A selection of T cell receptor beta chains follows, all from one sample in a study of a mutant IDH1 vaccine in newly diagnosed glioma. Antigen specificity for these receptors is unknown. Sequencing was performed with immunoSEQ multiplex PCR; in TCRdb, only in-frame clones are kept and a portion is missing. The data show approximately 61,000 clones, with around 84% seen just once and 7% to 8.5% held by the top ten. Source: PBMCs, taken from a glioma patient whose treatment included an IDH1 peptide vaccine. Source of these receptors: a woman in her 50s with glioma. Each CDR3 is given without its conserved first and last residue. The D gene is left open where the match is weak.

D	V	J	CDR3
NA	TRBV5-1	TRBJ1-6	ASSPTSSYNSPLH
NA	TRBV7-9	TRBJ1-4	ASSFPYSEKLF
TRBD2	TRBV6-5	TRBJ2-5	ASKSSLADQETQY
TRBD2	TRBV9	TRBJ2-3	ASSVVGLADTQY
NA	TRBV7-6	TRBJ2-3	ASSLAVDRRDTQY
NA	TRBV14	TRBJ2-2	ASTRGTPRNTGELF
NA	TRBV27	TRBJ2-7	ASSGRDYEQY
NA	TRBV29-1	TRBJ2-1	SCLGGSYNEQF
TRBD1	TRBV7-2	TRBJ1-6	ASSTQTGKGNSPLH
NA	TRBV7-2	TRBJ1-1	ASSLGRYTEAF
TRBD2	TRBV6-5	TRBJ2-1	ASSPPRAGAGEQF
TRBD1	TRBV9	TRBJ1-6	ASSVDRGTDNSPLH
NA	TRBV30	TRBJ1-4	AWGGRPTRNEKLF
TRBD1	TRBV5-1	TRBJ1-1	ASSLQGDTEAF
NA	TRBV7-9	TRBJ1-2	ASSLAVGVDGYT
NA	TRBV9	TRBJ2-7	ASSGSRGGPYEQY
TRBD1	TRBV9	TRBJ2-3	ASSVPGTGGGGDTQY
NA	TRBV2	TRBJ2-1	ARTIPLYNEQF
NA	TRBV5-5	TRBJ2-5	ASSPDGLYQETQY
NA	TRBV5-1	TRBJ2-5	ASSSLGGRKTYQETQY
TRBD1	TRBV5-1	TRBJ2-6	ASSSLWGQGSSGANVLT
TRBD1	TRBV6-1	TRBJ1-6	ASSEYTGGLISPLH
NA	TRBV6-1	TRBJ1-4	ASSVTVNEKLF
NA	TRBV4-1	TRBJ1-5	ASSQAGMNQPQH
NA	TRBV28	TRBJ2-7	ASMSTYEQY
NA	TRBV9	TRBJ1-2	ASSPSQGGYGYT
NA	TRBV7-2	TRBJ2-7	ASSFESGASVPSSYEQY
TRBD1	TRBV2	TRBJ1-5	ASEYRGNQPQH
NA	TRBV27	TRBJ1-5	ASSLEGQSNQPQH
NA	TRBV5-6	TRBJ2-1	ASSLETLWGRMGNEQF
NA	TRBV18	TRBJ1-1	ASSPMSVVMNTEAF
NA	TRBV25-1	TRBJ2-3	ASSGFGDTQY
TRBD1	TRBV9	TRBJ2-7	ASSQTGISYEQY
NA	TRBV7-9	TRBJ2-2	ASSRGVNTGELF
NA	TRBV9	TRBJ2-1	ASSVGHPNEQF
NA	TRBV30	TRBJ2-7	AFDRTYEQY
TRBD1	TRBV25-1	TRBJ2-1	ASSPTGIIDNEQF
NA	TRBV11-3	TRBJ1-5	ASSWTENQPQH
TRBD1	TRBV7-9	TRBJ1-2	ASSLAELRQGGVYGYT
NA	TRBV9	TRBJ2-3	ASSVVLGDTQY
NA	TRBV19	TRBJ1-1	ASSTQGAEAF
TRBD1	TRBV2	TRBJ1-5	ASNGQGGNQPQH
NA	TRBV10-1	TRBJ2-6	ASSEGPGANVLT
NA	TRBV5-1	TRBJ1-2	ASSPMDYGYT
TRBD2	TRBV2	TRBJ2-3	ASKTTPGGFTDTQY
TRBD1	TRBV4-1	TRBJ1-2	ASSQAGQGIGGYT